This is a list of T cell receptor beta chains from one sample in a study of PD-1 blockade in classical Hodgkin lymphoma. Clones were read by immunoSEQ multiplex PCR, and TCRdb kept only the in-frame ones, dropping some. The sample lists tens of thousands of clones, under 75% seen once, with less than 4% in the top ten. Here the sequenced sample was peripheral blood mononuclear cells (PBMCs), taken at baseline. Receptors were obtained from a human donor with classical Hodgkin lymphoma. Each CDR3 is given with its conserved first and last residue. The D gene is left open where the match is weak. Clone size is not always given. Where it is, it says once, few, many or a class for expanded clones.

>TRBJ1-2|.|.|TRBV13
CASSGGPATNYGYTF
TGTGCCAGCAGTGGAGGGCCCGCCACTAACTATGGCTACACCTTC
>TRBJ1-6|.|.|TRBV4-3
CASSQEEGRSPLHF
TGCGCCAGCAGCCAAGAAGAGGGAAGGTCACCCCTCCACTTT
>TRBJ1-2|.|.|TRBV29-1
CSVGSYQGDFDYGYTF
TGCAGCGTTGGGTCGTATCAAGGAGACTTCGACTATGGCTACACCTTC
>TRBJ2-7|TRBD2|.|TRBV4-3
CASSQERGLAGGNEQYF
TGCGCCAGCAGCCAAGAGAGAGGACTAGCGGGGGGGAACGAGCAGTACTTC
>TRBJ1-2|.|.|TRBV11-1
CASSSGTYGYTF
TGTGCCAGCAGCTCGGGGACTTATGGCTACACCTTC
>TRBJ2-3|.|.|TRBV7-9
CASSPQGPTDTQYF
TGTGCCAGCAGCCCCCAGGGGCCGACAGATACGCAGTATTTT
>TRBJ1-5|.|few|TRBV7-8
CASSPSNQPQHF
TGTGCCAGCAGCCCTAGCAATCAGCCCCAGCATTTT
>TRBJ2-7|TRBD2|.|TRBV4-3
CASSQGRGEYEQYF
TGCGCCAGCAGCCAAGGTCGGGGGGAGTACGAGCAGTACTTC
>TRBJ2-1|.|.|TRBV30
CAWTRGLPWSYNEQFF
TGTGCCTGGACTCGAGGACTACCTTGGTCCTACAATGAGCAGTTCTTC
>TRBJ1-1|.|.|TRBV28
CASKGGSRRGTEAFF
TGTGCCAGCAAGGGGGGCTCCCGGAGGGGAACTGAAGCTTTCTTT
>TRBJ1-2|TRBD1|few|TRBV2
CASCDRGGLGKDGYTF
TGTGCCAGCTGCGACAGGGGCGGCCTTGGGAAAGATGGCTACACCTTC
>TRBJ1-5|TRBD1|.|TRBV4-2
CASSQGTGGNQPQHF
TGTGCCAGCAGCCAAGGGACAGGGGGCAATCAGCCCCAGCATTTT
>TRBJ2-5|TRBD2|.|TRBV11-2
CASSSPLAVDQETQYF
TGTGCCAGCAGCTCCCCCCTAGCGGTCGACCAAGAGACCCAGTACTTC
>TRBJ2-1|.|once|TRBV5-1
CASSPGLATHEQFF
TGCGCCAGCAGCCCCGGTCTAGCTACCCATGAGCAGTTCTTC
>TRBJ2-7|.|.|TRBV6-6
CASSLDKREQYF
TGTGCCAGCAGTCTCGACAAAAGGGAGCAGTACTTC
>TRBJ2-1|TRBD1|.|TRBV5-4
CASSDPPDRGVHEQFF
TGTGCCAGCAGCGACCCCCCGGACAGGGGCGTTCATGAGCAGTTCTTC
>TRBJ1-4|.|few|TRBV29-1
CSVGTWEKLFF
TGCAGCGTTGGGACTTGGGAAAAACTGTTTTTT
>TRBJ2-7|.|medium-sized|TRBV9
CASSSGGGYEQYF
TGTGCCAGCAGCTCAGGAGGTGGGTACGAGCAGTACTTC